This TCR beta chain is from a study of CD8+CD57+ T cells in acquired aplastic anemia (dated by TCRdb to the late 2010s). For the wider study: DNA extracted from sorted CD4+ and CD8+ cells had a mean of around 3 ug, with a range of about 0.2 to 30 ug. An average of approximately 10 million reads for CD4+ cells and 12 million or so reads for CD8+ cells was obtained from healthy donor samples.

The study deep-sequenced TCR repertoires of sorted CD4+ and CD8+ blood T cells from severe aplastic anemia patients and healthy subjects. Ficoll-Paque density gradient centrifugation was used to isolate peripheral blood mononuclear cells. Before DNA extraction, CD4+ and CD8+ T cells were sorted with FACS or magnetic beads. Per the germline V gene, MGHDK is the CDR1 and SYGVNS is the CDR2. The V and J ends are trimmed by 3 bases and 1 base, leaving 6 bases between them. From its cysteine to its phenylalanine, the CDR3 spans 13 amino acids. Of all the DNA, just the CDR3 is kept, 39 bases in frame from base 1. A few counts support this clonotype. No cognate antigen has been identified for it. No much larger clone is present one base from it, and per-base qualities are unavailable. Profiling of TCR beta VDJ combinations and CDR3 sequences used genomic DNA as the template. An Illumina HiSeq 2000 was the platform used for TCR repertoire sequencing. In the authors' own workflow: Repertoire assessment relied on Simpson's diversity index, CDR3 size and DJ length profiles, and TRBV/TRBJ rearrangement plots. Whichever DNA sequence was most abundant in the deep sequencing data was defined as the immunodominant clone. CDR3 amino acid sequences were checked for sharing between subjects and were compared against published repertoires and the VDJdb database. TCRdb reanalyzed the raw reads on its own, using fastp at Q25 for trimming and MiXCR for clone calling, and kept in-frame beta chains. Each record represents a unique CDR3 protein, reported with the most common genes and DNA among its rows. The authors' filters were not applied to this entry. The sample includes more than 100,000 distinct CDR3 sequences, with 40% to 45% observed a single time. The ten biggest clones cover 8% to 8.5% of the sample.

Broad study findings and their caveats: CD8+ Simpson's diversity did not differ significantly between patients and healthy controls (P=0.060). Fewer than 30 CD8+ CDR3 sequences were found in both patients and controls but appeared to be highly expressed in patients and within the immunodominant clones of the patients.

The receptor was isolated from a human donor in good health, serving as a control. Material for sequencing was sorted CD4+, CD8+, or CD8+CD57+ T cells (not recorded which) from PBMCs. The chain is encoded by TRBV25-1 joined to TRBJ1-1, with a tentative D gene TRBD1 over 5 matching bases. DNA sequence: TGTGCCAGCAGTGAGGGGACGAACACTGAAGCTTTCTTT. Translated, this gives CASSEGTNTEAFF.